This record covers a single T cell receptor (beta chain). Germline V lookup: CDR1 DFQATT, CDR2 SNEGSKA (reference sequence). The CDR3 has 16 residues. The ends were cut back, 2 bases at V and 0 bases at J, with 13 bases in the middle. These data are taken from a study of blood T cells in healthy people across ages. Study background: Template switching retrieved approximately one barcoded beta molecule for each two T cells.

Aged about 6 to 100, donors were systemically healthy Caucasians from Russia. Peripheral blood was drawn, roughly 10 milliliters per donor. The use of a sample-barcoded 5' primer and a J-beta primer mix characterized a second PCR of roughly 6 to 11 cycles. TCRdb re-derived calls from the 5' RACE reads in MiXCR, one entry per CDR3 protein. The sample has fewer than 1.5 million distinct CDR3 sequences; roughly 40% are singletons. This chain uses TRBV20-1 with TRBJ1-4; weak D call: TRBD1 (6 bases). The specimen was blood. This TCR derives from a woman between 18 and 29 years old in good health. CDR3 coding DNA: TGCAGTGCTAGATTGGCAGGGGATGCAACTAATGAAAAACTGTTTTTT. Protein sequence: CSARLAGDATNEKLFF.